This TCR beta chain was documented in a study of radiation and T cells in renal cell carcinoma. Time point here: baseline pretreatment blood. Described treatment: 15 Gy SBRT to primary tumor, nephrectomy 4 weeks later. Regarding this clone: Its specificity is unknown.

The study, taken as a whole, reports: No pretreatment tumor biopsies were available for baseline clonotypes. From baseline, blood top tumor clonotypes peaked at 2 weeks post-radiation.

The assay was immunoSEQ multiplex PCR, and TCRdb's table has in-frame clones only and misses some. This table holds 140,000 or so clones, over 75% found once. The sequenced sample was blood, obtained from a patient whose treatment included radiotherapy and nephrectomy. This receptor was obtained from a woman between 45 and 60 years old with renal cell carcinoma.

Here the CDR3 reads CASSRSHVGADTQYF. The DNA for the CDR3 is TGTGCCAGCAGCCGATCCCATGTGGGGGCAGATACGCAGTATTTT. The chain carries TRBV7-2 and TRBJ2-3, with D tentatively TRBD1 or TRBD2 (5 bases each). V lost 5 bases to trimming and J lost 4 bases, with 16 bases between them. The CDR3 covers 15 residues. Germline loops: CDR1 SGHTA, CDR2 FQGNSA.